This T cell receptor beta chain was captured in a study of blood T cell repertoires in COVID-19. TCRdb keeps only in-frame clones here, not all; method: immunoSEQ multiplex PCR. This sample has around 60,000 clones, with roughly two thirds found just once. A Seattle source enrolled patients during active infection and followed them longitudinally. This clone occurred a few times. V lost 2 bases and J lost 6; bases outside the gene matches: 5. Germline lookup yields CDR1 SGHVS and CDR2 FQNEAQ. This CDR3 has 14 amino acids. The chain is built from TRBV7-8 and TRBJ2-7; 9 bases agree with TRBD1. This TCR was recovered from a woman between 65 and 79 years old with COVID-19, enrolled during active disease. The specimen was peripheral blood. The CDR3 here is CASSLRTGASEQYF. CDR3 DNA sequence: TGTGCCAGCAGCTTACGGACAGGGGCGAGCGAGCAGTACTTC.